The rows below give T cell receptor beta chains drawn from one sample of a study of T cell responses to AZD1222 COVID-19 vaccine. Using immunoSEQ multiplex PCR, the repertoire was profiled, and TCRdb retains in-frame clones only, with some absent. The table has roughly 180,000 clones, about nine tenths seen once. The sequences come from peripheral blood, collected on day 0 of AZD1222 vaccination. These receptor sequences come from an adult in good health. CDR3s include the opening cysteine and the closing phenylalanine or tryptophan. D genes are given only for firm matches. Clone size is not always given. Where it is, it says once, few, many or a class for expanded clones.

V gene	clone size	J gene	D gene	CDR3 DNA	CDR3 protein
TRBV5-1	once	TRBJ1-4	TRBD1	TGCGCCAGCAGCTTGGTCGCCGGGGGACAGGCTGGGGAAAAACTGTTTTTT	CASSLVAGGQAGEKLFF
TRBV9	.	TRBJ1-2	.	TGTGCCAGCAGCGTAGCAGCAGTCCCCTATGGCTACACCTTC	CASSVAAVPYGYTF
TRBV5-1	once	TRBJ1-6	.	TGCGCCAGCAGCATCAGTGAAAATAATTCACCCCTCCACTTT	CASSISENNSPLHF
TRBV19	.	TRBJ1-2	.	TGTGCCAGTAGTACCCGGGGTGGGTACTATGGCTACACCTTC	CASSTRGGYYGYTF
TRBV19	.	TRBJ2-5	.	TGTGCCTGCGGAGGGCTCGGTGGGGAGACCCAGTACTTC	CACGGLGGETQYF
TRBV5-1	.	TRBJ2-7	TRBD1	TGCGCCAGCAGCTTGGTTCCTTCGGGGGGGACAGGGGTCTACGAGCAGTACTTC	CASSLVPSGGTGVYEQYF
TRBV19	.	TRBJ1-5	.	TGTGCCAGTAGTATCTCCGGAAGCAATCAGCCCCAGCATTTT	CASSISGSNQPQHF
TRBV5-5	.	TRBJ2-5	TRBD2	TGTGCCAGCAGTCCTCTCTTTCCGGGGGGGTACGAGGAGACCCAGTACTTC	CASSPLFPGGYEETQYF
TRBV30	.	TRBJ1-5	.	TGTGCCTGGAGTGTCGAGACAGCACAGCCCCAGCATTTT	CAWSVETAQPQHF
TRBV7-3	.	TRBJ2-2	TRBD2	TGTGCCAGCAGCAAAATAGCGGGAGATGACACCGGGGAGCTGTTTTTT	CASSKIAGDDTGELFF
TRBV27	once	TRBJ1-5	.	TGTGCCAGCAGTTTGGGGGTGCGGAAGGCAACCTGGAATCAGCCCCAGCATTTT	CASSLGVRKATWNQPQHF
TRBV18	.	TRBJ2-7	TRBD1	TGTGCCAGCTCACTTACTGACAGGGGACACGAGCAGTACTTC	CASSLTDRGHEQYF
TRBV6-1	.	TRBJ1-1	.	TGTGCCAGCAGTGAAGGGAACCAGGGTGAAGCTTTCTTT	CASSEGNQGEAFF
TRBV4-1	.	TRBJ1-6	.	TGCGCCAGCAGCCAAGGATGGGGGCGAACCAATTCACCCCTCCACTTT	CASSQGWGRTNSPLHF
TRBV9	.	TRBJ2-5	TRBD2	TGTGCCAGCAGCCCTGACTTTGGGGAGGGCCAAAACTTC	CASSPDFGEGQNF
TRBV7-2	once	TRBJ2-3	.	TGTGCCAGCAGCTCCCCCGTCCGGGCGGCGGGGACCGCAGATACGCAGTATTTT	CASSSPVRAAGTADTQYF
TRBV10-3	.	TRBJ1-6	TRBD1	TGTGCCATCAGTGAGCCCGGGCGCGGACAGGGTACACCCCTCCACTTT	CAISEPGRGQGTPLHF
TRBV28	.	TRBJ1-5	TRBD1	TGTGCCAGCAGTTTGGACAGGGGCAATCAGCCCCAGCATTTT	CASSLDRGNQPQHF
TRBV6-5	.	TRBJ2-7	.	TGTGCCAGCGCCGCGGTCAGTTACGAGCAGTACTTC	CASAAVSYEQYF
TRBV6-5	.	TRBJ1-1	.	TGTGCCAGCAGTTCCTTCCACTCGACAGGGAACACTGAAGCTTTCTTT	CASSSFHSTGNTEAFF